One sample yielded the 25 T cell receptor beta chains listed below, sequenced in a study of vaccination effects on CD4 cells after COVID-19. The ViraFEST assay expanded antigen-specific CD4+ T cells with viral peptide pools before sequencing. Investigators separated out CD4+ T cells once 9 to 11 days of culture had passed. According to the study, vaccine recipients showed no prior SARS-CoV-2 infection and negative nucleocapsid antibodies. These receptors' targets are unknown. Using immunoSEQ multiplex PCR, the repertoire was profiled, and TCRdb retains in-frame clones only, with some absent. The sample holds approximately 50,000 clones, 75% to 80% seen once. The sample here was CD4+ T cells from PBMCs cultured with HCoV-OC43 spike peptides, taken before COVID-19 vaccination. The subset denotes: HCoV-OC43 spike overlapping peptide pool stimulation. These receptors were obtained from a human donor who received a COVID-19 vaccine.

V is TRBV6-5 and J is TRBJ2-5; the D is unclear. V lost 5 bases and J 5 bases, leaving 18 bases between the germline ends. The CDR3 runs to 15 residues. Germline V gene data show CDR1 as MNHEY and CDR2 as SVGAGI. CDR3 sequence (DNA): TGTGCCAGCAGTCCGAATGGGCATAACTCGGAGACCCAGTACTTC. It is translated as CASSPNGHNSETQYF.

This chain connects TRBV5-6 to TRBJ2-3; D call uncertain. The ends were cut back, 3 bases at V and 0 bases at J, with 5 bases in the middle. CDR1 is SGHDT and CDR2 is YYEEEE in the germline V gene. The CDR3 has 13 residues. The CDR3 nucleotides are TGTGCCAGCAGCTCAGTTAGCACAGATACGCAGTATTTT. It codes for CASSSVSTDTQYF. The complete variable domain, with remaining parts taken from reference TRBV5-6 and TRBJ2-3, reads DAGVTQSPTHLIKTRGQQVTLRCSPKSGHDTVSWYQQALGQGPQFIFQYYEEEERQRGNFPDRFSGHQFPNYSSELNVNALLLGDSALYLCASSSVSTDTQYFGPGTRLTVL.

The V gene is TRBV29-1, the J gene TRBJ2-5; TRBD2 is a possible D gene (6 bases). The CDR3 is 12 amino acids. Trimming shortened V by 5 bases and J by 3 bases, and 10 bases separated the two germline ends. Germline CDR1 reads SQVTM; CDR2 reads ANQGSEA. CDR3 in DNA: TGCAGCGTTCTCCCGGGGGAAGAGACCCAGTACTTC. Its translation is CSVLPGEETQYF.

This sequence joins TRBV5-1 and TRBJ1-5, with a weak D call TRBD1 (5 bases). In germline, CDR1 is SGHRS, CDR2 YFSETQ. V was shortened by 2 bases and J by 4 bases, with 7 bases between the two germline ends. The CDR3 runs 13 residues. This chain's CDR3 is CASSFEGNQPQHF. The CDR3 DNA reads TGCGCCAGCAGCTTCGAGGGGAATCAGCCCCAGCATTTT. The whole variable domain, remainder taken from reference TRBV5-1 and TRBJ1-5, is KAGVTQTPRYLIKTRGQQVTLSCSPISGHRSVSWYQQTPGQGLQFLFEYFSETQRNKGNFPGRFSGRQFSNSRSEMNVSTLELGDSALYLCASSFEGNQPQHFGDGTRLSIL.

This clone was seen a few times. The CDR3 protein is CATSDQTRPTGELFF. CDR3 sequence (DNA): TGTGCCACCAGTGACCAAACACGCCCCACCGGGGAGCTGTTTTTT. This chain joins TRBV24-1 and TRBJ2-2; D unresolved. The V gene lost 4 bases and the J gene lost 4 bases, with 12 bases spanning the gap. The V gene's germline CDR1 is KGHDR and CDR2 SFDVKD. This CDR3 has 15 residues.

The rearrangement uses TRBV9 and TRBJ1-1; D is possibly TRBD1 (6 bases). The CDR3 sequence is 15 residues long. Trimming left V 0 bases short and J 6 bases short, with 15 bases between. Germline loops: CDR1 SGDLS, CDR2 YYNGEE. This CDR3 reads CASSVASGGDSEAFF. The CDR3 DNA reads as TGTGCCAGCAGCGTAGCGAGTGGGGGCGACTCTGAAGCTTTCTTT.

DNA of the CDR3: TGTGCCAGTAGCAGAGGACAGGGCCCCCAGCATTTT. Its translation is CASSRGQGPQHF. V usage is TRBV19 and J usage is TRBJ1-5; 8 nucleotides match TRBD1. The junction had 5 bases not matched to a gene; V was cut back by 6 bases and J by 10 bases. Germline V lookup: CDR1 LNHDA, CDR2 SQIVND (reference sequence). The CDR3 covers 12 residues.

This clone showed up just a few times. The chain couples TRBV7-3 to TRBJ1-1; D remains unclear. The CDR3 extends over 13 amino acids. With 5 bases removed from V and 10 bases from J, the gap between germline ends came to 17 bases. CDR1 and CDR2 from the germline V gene are SGHTA and FQGTGA. CDR3: CASSQRTASPAFF. In nucleotides, the CDR3 is TGTGCCAGCAGCCAACGGACCGCCAGCCCAGCTTTCTTT.

The chain carries TRBV18 and TRBJ2-4; D remains ambiguous. The V end was cut by 1 base, the J end by 9 bases, with 25 bases between. Germline V gives CDR1 KGHSH, CDR2 LQKENI. CDR3 length equals 18 residues. The CDR3 reads CASSPRVPETTLVPIQYF. For the CDR3, the DNA is TGTGCCAGCTCACCACGCGTTCCCGAAACCACTTTAGTACCCATTCAGTACTTC.

This sequence joins TRBV28 and TRBJ2-7; TRBD1 matches at 7 bases. This CDR3 contains 15 residues. V trimming: 5 bases; J trimming: 1 base; junction bases outside the gene matches: 8. The germline gives CDR1 MDHEN, CDR2 SYDVKM. For the CDR3, the DNA is TGTGCCAGCAGTGAAGGGGGCGACCGGTCCTACGAGCAGTACGTC. This gives the protein CASSEGGDRSYEQYV.

The chain employs TRBV29-1 and TRBJ1-5; TRBD1 matches at 7 bases. Germline CDR1 SQVTM, CDR2 ANQGSEA. The CDR3 runs to 13 residues. J gave up 6 bases and V 6 bases, and 8 bases lay outside the gene matches. CDR3 in DNA: TGCAGCGTGGTAGGGACAGTGGGTCAGCCCCAGCATTTT. This sequence encodes CSVVGTVGQPQHF. Using reference TRBV29-1 and TRBJ1-5 for the parts outside the CDR3, the full variable domain is SAVISQKPSRDICQRGTSLTIQCQVDSQVTMMFWYRQQPGQSLTLIATANQGSEATYESGFVIDKFPISRPNLTFSTLTVSNMSPEDSSIYLCSVVGTVGQPQHFGDGTRLSIL.

J is TRBJ2-5 and V is TRBV7-2; D call uncertain. Germline CDR1 and CDR2: SGHTA and FQGNSA. V lost 5 bases and J 3 bases, leaving 13 bases between the germline ends. This CDR3 has 14 amino acids. This CDR3 is CASSVYGVEETQYF. The CDR3 DNA follows: TGTGCCAGCAGCGTCTATGGAGTAGAAGAGACCCAGTACTTC.

This chain links TRBV24-1 with TRBJ2-1; D is perhaps TRBD1 or TRBD2 (5 bases each). CDR1 KGHDR and CDR2 SFDVKD come from the germline V gene. Trimming stripped 4 bases from V and 5 bases from J, with 14 bases between. This CDR3 region has 15 residues. CDR3 protein: CATSDPRGPDNEQFF. CDR3 DNA: TGTGCCACCAGTGACCCCCGGGGACCGGACAATGAGCAGTTCTTC.

In its sample, this clone was seen a few times. J is TRBJ1-5 and V is TRBV7-9; D is unclear. Trimming left V 5 bases short and J 4 bases short, with 6 bases between. Germline V gene lookup returns CDR1 SEHNR and CDR2 FQNEAQ (reference sequence). The CDR3 has 12 residues. In DNA form, the CDR3 reads TGTGCCAGCAGCCTCATTAATCAGCCCCAGCATTTT. The encoded protein is CASSLINQPQHF. Filled out from reference TRBV7-9 and TRBJ1-5, the complete variable domain reads DTGVSQNPRHKITKRGQNVTFRCDPISEHNRLYWYRQTLGQGPEFLTYFQNEAQLEKSRLLSDRFSAERPKGSFSTLEIQRTEQGDSAMYLCASSLINQPQHFGDGTRLSIL.

The V and J genes are TRBV28 and TRBJ2-7; 8 bases map to TRBD1. The germline V gene has CDR1 MDHEN and CDR2 SYDVKM. The CDR3 extends over 15 amino acids. The junction had 7 bases not matched to a gene; V was cut back by 6 bases and J by 0 bases. The CDR3: CASRDQGASSYEQYV. Written as DNA, the CDR3 is TGTGCCAGCAGGGATCAGGGGGCGAGCTCCTACGAGCAGTACGTC.

This clone came up a few times. The gene calls are TRBV28 and TRBJ1-5, with D unclear. Germline V lookup: CDR1 MDHEN, CDR2 SYDVKM. Trimming removed 3 bases at V and 0 bases at J, with 12 bases between. The CDR3 loop spans 16 amino acids. The CDR3 spells CASSFLPAYSNQPQHF. The CDR3 DNA follows: TGTGCCAGCAGTTTTCTCCCGGCCTATAGCAATCAGCCCCAGCATTTT.

The chain combines TRBV29-1 with TRBJ2-1, with 8 nucleotides matching TRBD2. Germline V gene data show CDR1 as SQVTM and CDR2 as ANQGSEA. The CDR3 is 14 amino acids. V trimming: 2 bases; J trimming: 3 bases; junction bases outside the gene matches: 3. The CDR3 spells CSVELSGGYNEQFF. CDR3 sequence (DNA): TGCAGCGTTGAACTCAGCGGGGGCTACAATGAGCAGTTCTTC.

The genes are TRBV6-5 and TRBJ1-6; the D gene is possibly TRBD1 (5 bases). Trimming cost V 8 bases and J 9 bases, with 8 bases left between them. The CDR3 length is 11 residues. The V gene's germline CDR1 is MNHEY and CDR2 SVGAGI. CDR3 amino acids: CASGGVSPLHF. The CDR3 DNA is TGTGCCAGCGGAGGGGTTTCACCCCTCCACTTT.

The chain joins TRBV30 to TRBJ2-2; TRBD2 aligns across 7 bases. Trimming took 3 bases from V and 2 from J; bases not matched to a gene: 3. The CDR3 runs 14 residues. Germline lookup yields CDR1 GTSNPN and CDR2 SVGIG (reference sequence). The CDR3 sequence: CAWRTSTNTGELFF. CDR3 bases: TGTGCCTGGAGGACTAGCACTAACACCGGGGAGCTGTTTTTT.

This sequence joins TRBV6-5 and TRBJ2-1; 9 nucleotides line up with TRBD1. The CDR3 length is 15 residues. V lost 6 bases to trimming and J lost 6 bases; unmatched junction nucleotides: 9. Germline values: CDR1 MNHEY, CDR2 SVGAGI. CDR3 in DNA: TGTGCCAGCAGGGGAGGACAGGGGAGGGGCAATGAGCAGTTCTTC. This codes for CASRGGQGRGNEQFF.

The chain recombines TRBV5-1 with TRBJ1-1, with a weak D call TRBD1 (6 bases). Germline V gene sequence: CDR1 SGHRS, CDR2 YFSETQ. Trimming pared 1 base from V and 11 bases from J, leaving 18 bases between. CDR3 length: 14 residues. CDR3 in DNA: TGCGCCAGCAGCTTGAACCGGGACAATCCTTCCGCTTTCTTT. This codes for CASSLNRDNPSAFF.

This clone was recorded only once. This sequence joins TRBV7-2 and TRBJ1-3; D is ambiguous. CDR3 length equals 16 residues. Germline CDR1 is SGHTA and CDR2 is FQGNSA. V was trimmed by 5 bases and J by 0 bases, leaving 14 bases between them. The CDR3 here is CASSPGSRHSGNTIYF. In nucleotides, the CDR3 is TGTGCCAGCAGCCCCGGCAGCCGCCACTCTGGAAACACCATATATTTT. Using reference TRBV7-2 and TRBJ1-3 for the parts outside the CDR3, the full variable domain is GAGVSQSPSNKVTEKGKDVELRCDPISGHTALYWYRQSLGQGLEFLIYFQGNSAPDKSGLPSDRFSAERTGGSVSTLTIQRTQQEDSAVYLCASSPGSRHSGNTIYFGEGSWLTVV.

The chain uses TRBV23-1 and TRBJ2-6; 9 nucleotides match TRBD1. TRBV23-1 falls under the ORF class, with uncertain function. J lost 0 bases, V lost 1 base, and 4 bases had no gene match. There are 18 residues in the CDR3. The CDR3 DNA reads as TGCGCCAGCAGTCAATTACAGGGGGCCTTCTCTGGGGCCAACGTCCTGACTTTC. Protein: CASSQLQGAFSGANVLTF.

The chain recombines TRBV10-3 with TRBJ1-1; 9 bases align to TRBD1. Germline V gene sequence: CDR1 ENHRY, CDR2 SYGVKD. Trimming at V came to 8 bases and at J to 5 bases, leaving 15 bases not matched to a gene. This CDR3 has 16 residues. CDR3 region: CAIGSGQGYNPTEAFF. The CDR3 region has the DNA TGTGCCATCGGGTCTGGACAGGGGTATAACCCGACTGAAGCTTTCTTT.

The chain combines TRBV28 with TRBJ2-5; D perhaps matches TRBD2 (6 bases). The V end lost 4 bases, the J end lost 1 base, and 13 bases lay between the germline ends. The length of the CDR3 is 15 residues. Germline CDR1 MDHEN, CDR2 SYDVKM. CDR3 bases: TGTGCCAGCAGTTCACCCGGGACTGCCCAAGAGACCCAGTACTTC. This codes for CASSSPGTAQETQYF.